Following are 15 T cell receptor beta chains from one sample sequenced in a study of blood T cell repertoires in COVID-19. Generated by immunoSEQ multiplex PCR, the TCRdb table keeps only in-frame clones and is missing some. Of 210,000 or so clones in the sample, over 75% are singletons; the top ten hold 4.3%. The sequenced material came from PBMCs or T cells enriched from blood (not recorded which). The receptor source for this set is a young man with acute COVID-19.

This clone was found once. The chain couples TRBV5-4 to TRBJ2-7; D is ambiguous. V was cut by 1 base and J by 7 bases, with 6 bases left in between. Germline lookup yields CDR1 SGHNT and CDR2 YYREEE (reference sequence). There are 11 residues in the CDR3. CDR3 sequence: CASSLSEEQYF. The CDR3 nucleotides are TGTGCCAGCAGCTTGTCGGAGGAGCAGTACTTC.

CDR3 coding DNA: TGTGCCAGCAGTGAATTCGTTGGCTCAGGGTTAGATGGGGGCTACACCTTC. Protein: CASSEFVGSGLDGGYTF. The chain links TRBV25-1 to TRBJ1-2; D perhaps matches TRBD1 (5 bases). This CDR3 spans 17 amino acids. Germline V lookup: CDR1 MGHDK, CDR2 SYGVNS. Trimming took 1 base from V and 8 from J, leaving 23 bases between them.

The chain joins TRBV7-3 to TRBJ1-2; a possible D gene is TRBD1 (6 bases). Trimming removed 5 bases from V and 7 bases from J, with 20 bases in between. CDR1 is SGHTA and CDR2 is FQGTGA in the germline V gene. This CDR3 has 15 residues. Here the CDR3 DNA reads TGTGCCAGCAGCGCAAACCCTGCACAGGGTATTGGCTACACCTTC. It encodes CASSANPAQGIGYTF.

The chain has TRBV27 and TRBJ2-4, with TRBD2 as a possible D gene (7 bases). Germline V gene sequence: CDR1 MNHEY, CDR2 SMNVEV (reference sequence). This CDR3 spans 13 amino acids. V dropped 3 bases and J dropped 12 bases, with 15 bases sitting between them. The CDR3 spells CASSFGGAGHQYF. CDR3 in DNA: TGTGCCAGCAGTTTTGGGGGGGCAGGGCATCAGTACTTC.

The chain employs TRBV11-2 and TRBJ1-4; D ambiguous. Germline V CDR1 and CDR2: SGHAT, FQNNGV. The CDR3 covers 14 residues. The germline V and J ends were trimmed by 4 bases and 10 bases, with 16 bases remaining between them. CDR3 bases: TGTGCCAGCAGCTCCGGAAACCCTGAGGGAAAACTGTTTTTT. Its protein product is CASSSGNPEGKLFF.

This clone has only a few counts. The CDR3 DNA follows: TGCGCCAGCAGCTCTAGACAGGGGATGGTTGAAAAACTGTTTTTT. Protein: CASSSRQGMVEKLFF. This chain uses TRBV5-1 with TRBJ1-4, with 8 bases that match TRBD1. CDR1 and CDR2 from the germline V gene are SGHRS and YFSETQ. The CDR3 length is 15 residues. V was clipped by 3 bases and J by 7 bases; unmatched bases: 8. Full variable domain (rest looked up from reference TRBV5-1 and TRBJ1-4): KAGVTQTPRYLIKTRGQQVTLSCSPISGHRSVSWYQQTPGQGLQFLFEYFSETQRNKGNFPGRFSGRQFSNSRSEMNVSTLELGDSALYLCASSSRQGMVEKLFFGSGTQLSVL.

The chain is built from TRBV29-1 and TRBJ2-7; 8 bases fit TRBD1. In germline, CDR1 is SQVTM, CDR2 ANQGSEA. V lost 6 bases, J lost 3 bases, and 10 bases stayed unmatched. The length of the CDR3 is 14 residues. The CDR3 coding sequence is TGCAGCGTCCACTGGGGTACAGGGGGCTACGAGCAGTACTTC. Translating gives CSVHWGTGGYEQYF.

CDR3: CASSFSSRGPGYTF. The DNA of the CDR3 is TGTGCCAGCAGTTTTAGTTCGCGGGGTCCTGGCTACACCTTC. The chain employs TRBV27 and TRBJ1-2; D not resolved. Germline CDR1 is MNHEY and CDR2 is SMNVEV (reference sequence). This CDR3 has 14 amino acids. V lost 3 bases, J lost 7 bases, and 15 bases lay in between.

The rearrangement links TRBV30 to TRBJ2-1; D gene unclear. CDR3 length: 13 residues. Germline V gene data show CDR1 as GTSNPN and CDR2 as SVGIG (reference sequence). Trimming removed 2 bases at V and 4 bases at J, with 9 bases between. As DNA, the CDR3 is TGTGCCTGGAGTCTCTCAGGTTACAATGAGCAGTTCTTC. Translated, it gives CAWSLSGYNEQFF. The full variable domain, completed using reference TRBV30 and TRBJ2-1, is SQTIHQWPATLVQPVGSPLSLECTVEGTSNPNLYWYRQAAGRGLQLLFYSVGIGQISSEVPQNLSASRPQDRQFILSSKKLLLSDSGFYLCAWSLSGYNEQFFGPGTRLTVL.

The rearrangement links TRBV5-4 to TRBJ1-4; D is possibly TRBD1 (5 bases). The CDR3 consists of 16 residues. Germline-derived CDR1 and CDR2 are SGHNT and YYREEE (reference sequence). Trimming cost V 3 bases and J 0 bases, with 12 bases left between them. The CDR3 DNA follows: TGTGCCAGCAGCTCCGGGGGAGGTGCAACTAATGAAAAACTGTTTTTT. This gives the protein CASSSGGGATNEKLFF.

J is TRBJ2-7 and V is TRBV3-1 (or the pseudogene TRBV3-2); no definite D call. V was clipped by 5 bases and J by 0 bases, with 11 bases between them. Germline lookup yields CDR1 LGHDT and CDR2 YNNKEL (reference sequence). The CDR3 is 14 amino acids. CDR3 in amino acids: CASSTARGSYEQYF. DNA for the CDR3: TGTGCCAGCAGCACGGCCCGAGGCTCCTACGAGCAGTACTTC.

The rearrangement joins TRBV7-9 to TRBJ1-1, with no clear D. CDR1 and CDR2 (germline): SEHNR, FQNEAQ (reference sequence). V lost 7 bases and J 5 bases, leaving 14 bases between the germline ends. The CDR3 is made up of 13 amino acids. CDR3 region: CASTPRVGTEAFF. The CDR3 coding sequence is TGTGCCAGCACCCCACGGGTAGGAACTGAAGCTTTCTTT.

The CDR3, as DNA: TGTGCCAGCAGCTTTGGACAGTACAATGAGCAGTTCTTC. This gives the protein CASSFGQYNEQFF. The chain links TRBV5-5 to TRBJ2-1, with TRBD1 as a possible D gene (6 bases). The CDR3 totals 13 residues. Germline lookup yields CDR1 SGHKS and CDR2 YYEKEE (reference sequence). Trimming removed 2 bases at V and 4 bases at J, with 7 bases between. The full variable domain, in which reference TRBV5-5 and TRBJ2-1 provide the parts outside the CDR3, is DAGVTQSPTHLIKTRGQQVTLRCSPISGHKSVSWYQQVLGQGPQFIFQYYEKEERGRGNFPDRFSARQFPNYSSELNVNALLLGDSALYLCASSFGQYNEQFFGPGTRLTVL.

V gene TRBV20-1 combines with J gene TRBJ1-2; D call uncertain. This CDR3 comprises 10 residues. V was shortened by 5 bases and J by 8 bases, with 9 bases between the two germline ends. Germline V CDR1 and CDR2: DFQATT, SNEGSKA (reference sequence). The CDR3 is CSAEERGYTF. CDR3 in DNA: TGCAGTGCTGAAGAGAGGGGCTACACCTTC.

This clone was counted once. The chain employs TRBV25-1 and TRBJ1-2, with TRBD1 matching 7 bases. CDR1 and CDR2 (germline): MGHDK, SYGVNS. With 5 bases clipped from V and 3 bases from J, the junction kept 6 bases outside the gene matches. This CDR3 is 14 amino acids long. In nucleotides, the CDR3 is TGTGCCAGCAGTTCTACAGGGGCGGACTATGGCTACACCTTC. Residues: CASSSTGADYGYTF.